Shown below are 9 T cell receptor beta chains from a single sample sequenced in a study of T cell repertoires in cytomegalovirus infection. TCRdb fed the reads into MiXCR, producing one record per CDR3 protein. Among some 320,000 distinct CDR3 sequences listed, more than 8% were seen once. The sample comprised PBMCs. The receptors stem from a human donor in good health (CMV status not recorded). Some clones in this sample may be carry-over from other donors' samples.

This clonotype was recorded a few times. The J gene is TRBJ2-7, the V gene TRBV2; D is unclear. The CDR3 loop spans 13 amino acids. V lost 7 bases and J lost 0, with 10 bases in between. Germline CDR1 is SNHLY and CDR2 is FYNNEI. The CDR3 DNA follows: TGTGCCAGCAACCTGCAGAACTCCTACGAGCAGTACTTC. Translated: CASNLQNSYEQYF.

The chain is built from TRBV20-1 and TRBJ1-1; the D is unclear. The V end lost 5 bases, the J end lost 4 bases, and 11 bases lay between the germline ends. Germline loops: CDR1 DFQATT, CDR2 SNEGSKA (reference sequence). CDR3 length: 12 amino acids. This chain's CDR3 is CSARVGSTEAFF. CDR3 sequence (DNA): TGCAGTGCTCGAGTGGGGAGCACTGAAGCTTTCTTT.

Ten or more counts support this clonotype. The chain uses TRBV20-1 and TRBJ2-3, with 7 bases aligning to TRBD2. CDR3 length: 16 residues. Germline V lookup: CDR1 DFQATT, CDR2 SNEGSKA (reference sequence). J gave up 1 base and V 5 bases, and 12 bases lay outside the gene matches. The CDR3 is CSADNPLSGGTDTQYF. The CDR3 DNA follows: TGCAGTGCTGACAATCCGCTGAGCGGGGGCACAGATACGCAGTATTTT.

The V call is TRBV5-4, the J call TRBJ2-7; D is unresolved. This CDR3 comprises 12 residues. V lost 5 bases to trimming and J lost 2 bases, with 8 bases between them. The germline V gene encodes CDR1 SGHNT and CDR2 YYREEE (reference sequence). In nucleotides, the CDR3 is TGTGCCAGCAGTACAGATGCCTACGAGCAGTACTTC. Translation: CASSTDAYEQYF.

At least ten counts were recorded for this clonotype. The chain employs TRBV10-3 and TRBJ1-1; D not certain. V lost 4 bases, J lost 1 base, and 16 bases lay in between. The CDR3 runs to 16 residues. Germline V CDR1 and CDR2: ENHRY, SYGVKD. CDR3 nucleotides: TGTGCCATCAGTGGTGGGTGGTCCCGGGGGAACACTGAAGCTTTCTTT. As protein: CAISGGWSRGNTEAFF.

This clonotype was observed at least ten times. V gene TRBV7-2 combines with J gene TRBJ2-3, with 11 bases fitting TRBD2. The junction had 7 bases not matched to a gene; V was cut back by 1 base and J by 1 base. CDR3 size: 18 residues. Germline V gene data show CDR1 as SGHTA and CDR2 as FQGNSA. Here the CDR3 reads CASSLGWLAGGGTDTQYF. The CDR3 coding sequence is TGTGCCAGCAGCTTAGGGTGGTTAGCGGGAGGGGGCACAGATACGCAGTATTTT.

The table lists this clonotype with many counts. The chain uses TRBV7-2 and TRBJ2-1; 9 positions match TRBD2. After removal of 6 bases from V and 4 bases from J, the junction contained 10 bases not matched to a gene. The CDR3 contains 16 residues. Germline CDR1 and CDR2: SGHTA and FQGNSA. The CDR3 is CASSFGLSGGYNEQFF. As DNA, the CDR3 is TGTGCCAGCAGTTTTGGCCTTAGCGGGGGATACAATGAGCAGTTCTTC.

This clonotype has a handful of counts. This sequence joins TRBV2 and TRBJ1-2, with D unresolved. Trimming cost V 2 bases and J 7 bases, with 5 bases left between them. Germline CDR1 reads SNHLY; CDR2 reads FYNNEI. The CDR3 has 11 residues. The CDR3 nucleotides read TGTGCCAGCAGTGAACTTCTTGGCTACACCTTC. This encodes CASSELLGYTF. The full variable domain, its missing parts supplied by reference TRBV2 and TRBJ1-2, is EPEVTQTPSHQVTQMGQEVILRCVPISNHLYFYWYRQILGQKVEFLVSFYNNEISEKSEIFDDQFSVERPDGSNFTLKIRSTKLEDSAMYFCASSELLGYTFGSGTRLTVV.

This rearrangement joins TRBV11-2 to TRBJ2-1, with 13 positions matching TRBD2. J gave up 7 bases and V 1 base, and 4 bases lay outside the gene matches. The germline V gene encodes CDR1 SGHAT and CDR2 FQNNGV. The CDR3 loop spans 16 amino acids. CDR3 coding DNA: TGTGCCAGCAGCTTAGGACTAGCGGGAGGAGTAAATGAGCAGTTCTTC. It specifies CASSLGLAGGVNEQFF.